Sequencing of this TCR beta chain was carried out in a study of CD8+CD57+ T cells in acquired aplastic anemia (dated by TCRdb to the late 2010s). For context, the study as a whole: DNA extracted from sorted CD4+ and CD8+ cells had a mean of about 3.2 ug, with a range of roughly 0.2 to 27.4 ug. For healthy donor samples, the average read count was about 10.8 million for CD4+ cells and approximately 11 million for CD8+ cells.

Summary of the overall study and its limitations: No significant difference in CD8+ Simpson's diversity was found between patients and healthy controls (P=0.060). Around 27 CD8+ CDR3 sequences were shared between patients and controls but appeared highly expressed in patients and within their immunodominant clones.

This clonotype was recorded a few times. The target of this receptor is not known. There are no base qualities to consult, and no much larger clone falls within one base. Germline trimming: 7 bases from V, 8 bases from J; junction bases outside gene matches: 5. CDR1 and CDR2 are read off the germline V gene as MDHEN and SYDVKM. From the cysteine through the phenylalanine, the CDR3 covers 12 amino acids. Kept here is only the CDR3 DNA, which spans 36 bases and is read in frame from base 1. Genomic DNA was used as template for profiling of TCR beta VDJ combinations and CDR3 sequences. An Illumina HiSeq 2000 was used for TCR repertoire sequencing. The original pipeline was this. Repertoire assessment relied on Simpson's diversity index, CDR3 size and DJ length profiles, and TRBV/TRBJ rearrangement plots. The immunodominant clone was defined as the most abundant DNA sequence in deep sequencing data. CDR3 amino acid sequences were checked for sharing across subjects and were also compared against the VDJdb database and published repertoires. TCRdb reran the public reads through fastp at Q25 and MiXCR, keeping productive beta chains. Rows with a matching CDR3 protein are joined into one entry that keeps the most common DNA and genes. Here the V and J calls rest on TCRdb's processing, not on the authors' analysis. Across this sample there are some 240,000 distinct CDR3 sequences, with 34% seen only once. The top ten constitute roughly 1.1% of the sample.

In this study, sorted CD4+ and CD8+ T cells from the blood of healthy subjects and of severe aplastic anemia patients had their TCR repertoires deep-sequenced. Ficoll-Paque density gradient centrifugation was used to isolate peripheral blood mononuclear cells. CD4+ and CD8+ T cells were sorted by FACS or magnetic beads before DNA extraction. The clonotype was recovered from a human donor in good health, serving as a control. The specimen was sorted CD4+, CD8+, or CD8+CD57+ T cells (not recorded which) from PBMCs. This receptor chain uses TRBV28 and TRBJ1-2; TRBD1 agrees with 9 junctional bases. CDR3 sequence: CASTDRGSGYTF. The DNA sequence reads TGTGCCAGCACCGACAGGGGGAGCGGCTACACCTTC.